The entry below gives a single T cell receptor beta chain sequence along with its context. Its antigen remains unknown. V lost 6 bases and J 1 base, leaving 17 bases between the germline ends. The CDR3 is 15 amino acids. Germline assignment: CDR1 SGHRS and CDR2 YFSETQ. This entry is derived from a study of T cell responses to AZD1222 COVID-19 vaccine. Study-wide results and caveats: Seropositive status at baseline applied to only five to seven AZD1222 recipients.

The method was immunoSEQ multiplex PCR; TCRdb's version includes in-frame clones alone and lacks a portion of them. The table shows about 100,000 clones, with around nine tenths occurring only once. V gene TRBV5-1 combines with J gene TRBJ2-7; the D gene is possibly TRBD2 (5 bases). Source: peripheral blood, taken on day 0 of AZD1222 vaccination. This TCR derives from an adult in good health. CDR3 sequence: CASKTDPSTSYEQYF. Here the CDR3 DNA reads TGCGCCAGCAAAACAGATCCTAGCACATCCTACGAGCAGTACTTC. The whole variable domain, filled in from reference TRBV5-1 and TRBJ2-7, reads KAGVTQTPRYLIKTRGQQVTLSCSPISGHRSVSWYQQTPGQGLQFLFEYFSETQRNKGNFPGRFSGRQFSNSRSEMNVSTLELGDSALYLCASKTDPSTSYEQYFGPGTRLTVT.